One and the same sample provided the 14 T cell receptor beta chains below, sequenced in a study of response to subunit inactivated influenza vaccine. MiXCR, applied by TCRdb to the RT-PCR reads, yields one record per CDR3 protein. The data contain a few hundred thousand distinct CDR3 sequences, roughly 7.6% of them singletons. The input for sequencing was PBMCs from blood, taken roughly 24 months after vaccination. These receptors were taken from a man aged 50 to 69 who received an inactivated influenza vaccine.

This clonotype has more than one count but fewer than ten. The V call is TRBV11-2, the J call TRBJ2-2; 9 bases fit TRBD2. The germline CDR1 and CDR2 sequences are SGHAT and FQNNGV. The CDR3 contains 18 residues. J lost 0 bases, V lost 2 bases, and 7 bases had no gene match. The CDR3 region has the DNA TGTGCCAGCAGCTTAAGGGGCCCTAGCGGGGCGAACACCGGGGAGCTGTTTTTT. This sequence encodes CASSLRGPSGANTGELFF.

This clonotype was observed a few times. This chain links TRBV7-2 with TRBJ2-7, with D perhaps TRBD1 (5 bases). Germline V gives CDR1 SGHTA, CDR2 FQGNSA. The CDR3 consists of 13 residues. The V end lost 3 bases, the J end lost 4 bases, and 10 bases lay between the germline ends. CDR3 sequence: CASSFARTYEQYF. CDR3 DNA: TGTGCCAGCAGCTTCGCGCGGACATACGAGCAGTACTTC.

This clonotype was seen only a few times. The chain carries TRBV7-6 and TRBJ2-5; D might be TRBD1 or TRBD2, each matching 5 bases. V was trimmed by 1 base and J by 5 bases, leaving 17 bases between them. The V gene's germline CDR1 is SGHVS and CDR2 FNYEAQ. The CDR3 is 16 residues long. DNA of the CDR3: TGTGCCAGCAGCTTAGTGCAGGGTCGAGGAGGCGAGACCCAGTACTTC. This codes for CASSLVQGRGGETQYF.

This clonotype showed up just a few times. V gene TRBV5-1 combines with J gene TRBJ1-4; 7 bases align to TRBD1. Germline V gene data show CDR1 as SGHRS and CDR2 as YFSETQ. The CDR3 has 14 amino acids. The V gene end was trimmed by 1 base and the J gene end by 8 bases; junction bases not matched to a gene: 5. Written as DNA, the CDR3 is TGCGCCAGCAGCTTGAGACAGGGACAAGAAAAACTGTTTTTT. It specifies CASSLRQGQEKLFF.

This clonotype was detected a few times. The chain carries TRBV6-2 or TRBV6-3 and TRBJ2-1; 9 positions match TRBD1. This CDR3 has 14 amino acids. Trimming removed 10 bases from V and 7 bases from J; junction bases left unmatched: 11. Germline V CDR1 and CDR2: MNHEY, SVGEGT. The CDR3 bases are TGTGCCACCAAACTCGGACAGGGGAGAAATGAGCAGTTCTTC. Translation: CATKLGQGRNEQFF.

Ten or more counts support this clonotype. The rearrangement uses TRBV12-3 or TRBV12-4 and TRBJ1-1; TRBD1 is a possible D gene (5 bases). V was pared by 7 bases and J by 5 bases, with 14 bases between. This CDR3 has 13 amino acids. The CDR3 DNA follows: TGTGCCAGCAAGATACCGGGGGGGACTGAAGCTTTCTTT. Translated: CASKIPGGTEAFF.

This clonotype was observed a few times. The rearrangement links TRBV20-1 to TRBJ2-7, with 9 bases aligning to TRBD2. V lost 3 bases, J lost 2 bases, and 11 bases stayed unmatched. Germline CDR1 DFQATT, CDR2 SNEGSKA (reference sequence). The CDR3 totals 16 residues. The CDR3 DNA follows: TGCAGTGCTAGGGGTGCGGGGGGGACTGTACCCTACGAGCAGTACTTC. It codes for CSARGAGGTVPYEQYF.

The chain has TRBV2 and TRBJ1-4; D may be TRBD1 (6 bases). The germline V gene has CDR1 SNHLY and CDR2 FYNNEI. The CDR3 is 14 amino acids. Trimming took off 9 bases at V and 0 bases at J, with 11 bases between the two ends. DNA for the CDR3: TGTGCCAGTAAAGACAGGACAACTAATGAAAAACTGTTTTTT. Translated, it gives CASKDRTTNEKLFF.

The chain joins TRBV20-1 to TRBJ2-1, with TRBD2 matching 9 bases. Germline trimming cut 5 bases from V and 6 bases from J; bases unmatched to any gene: 11. The CDR3 is 15 residues long. Per germline, CDR1 DFQATT and CDR2 SNEGSKA (reference sequence). The CDR3 nucleotides are TGCAGTGCTCCCAGAGTAGCGGGGGCCACCAATGAGCAGTTCTTC. Protein product: CSAPRVAGATNEQFF.

The chain couples TRBV6-2 or TRBV6-3 to TRBJ2-1, with D perhaps TRBD1 (6 bases). CDR3 length: 17 residues. Germline CDR1 reads MNHEY; CDR2 reads SVGEGT. Between the trimmed V and J ends, which lost 2 bases and 4 bases, there was a span of 18 bases. The CDR3 spells CASSYSLIQGSYNEQFF. CDR3 bases: TGTGCCAGCAGTTACAGTCTTATACAGGGATCGTACAATGAGCAGTTCTTC.

This chain links TRBV6-1 with TRBJ2-3; 8 nucleotides agree with TRBD2. This CDR3 is built from 13 residues. With 6 bases clipped from V and 4 bases from J, the junction kept 3 bases outside the gene matches. Germline CDR1 and CDR2: MNHNS and SASEGT. The DNA for the CDR3 is TGTGCCAGCAGAAAAGCGGGAGCAGATACGCAGTATTTT. The encoded protein is CASRKAGADTQYF.

The chain links TRBV10-3 to TRBJ1-6; 7 bases are shared with TRBD1. The CDR3 contains 15 residues. Germline CDR1 ENHRY, CDR2 SYGVKD. The junction had 11 bases not matched to a gene; V was cut back by 10 bases and J by 5 bases. Here the CDR3 DNA reads TGTGCCACCAGAGGGGGCGGGGGCAATAATTCACCCCTCCACTTT. It translates to CATRGGGGNNSPLHF.

This clonotype was seen many times. The genes are TRBV12-3 or TRBV12-4 and TRBJ2-5, with D possibly TRBD1 on 5 matching bases. This CDR3 contains 14 residues. V shed 3 bases and J shed 5 bases, with 13 bases lying between them. The CDR3, as DNA: TGTGCCAGCAGTTTGGGGCTAGTAAGTGAGACCCAGTACTTC. This gives the protein CASSLGLVSETQYF.

The sample holds a few counts of this clonotype. The V and J genes are TRBV6-5 and TRBJ1-1, with D unresolved. Deletions cut 2 bases from V and 0 bases from J, with 10 bases between. The CDR3 runs to 15 residues. Germline loops: CDR1 MNHEY, CDR2 SVGAGI. The CDR3 DNA is TGTGCCAGCAGTTACGATGCGCGGGTGAACACTGAAGCTTTCTTT. Translated, it gives CASSYDARVNTEAFF.